The 13 T cell receptor beta chains listed next were all sequenced from one sample in a study of stem cell transplantation in POMP-related autoinflammatory disease. The protocol was immunoSEQ multiplex PCR, while the TCRdb copy is restricted to in-frame clones and leaves out a portion. The sample yields about 32,000 clones, about 91% seen once. Source: CD4+ T cells from PBMCs, taken before stem cell transplantation. The receptors were sampled from a human donor with POMP-related autoinflammation and immune dysregulation (PRAID).

This clone appeared a single time. This rearrangement joins TRBV5-4 to TRBJ1-4; D gene ambiguous. Germline assignment: CDR1 SGHNT and CDR2 YYREEE (reference sequence). V dropped 2 bases and J dropped 4 bases, with 6 bases sitting between them. The length of the CDR3 is 13 residues. CDR3 sequence reads: CASSFSGNEKLFF. The CDR3 region has the DNA TGTGCCAGCAGCTTTTCCGGTAATGAAAAACTGTTTTTT.

This chain uses TRBV6-1 with TRBJ1-6, with D tentatively TRBD1 (5 bases). There are 13 residues in the CDR3. Germline V gives CDR1 MNHNS, CDR2 SASEGT. The V gene lost 3 bases and the J gene lost 6 bases, with 6 bases spanning the gap. CDR3 DNA sequence: TGTGCCAGCAGTGAGCAGGGTAATTCACCCCTCCACTTT. Translated: CASSEQGNSPLHF.

This chain joins TRBV2 and TRBJ1-4, with 9 bases matching TRBD1. The trim removed 8 bases at V and 0 bases at J, leaving 7 bases unmatched. CDR3 size: 16 residues. In germline, CDR1 is SNHLY, CDR2 FYNNEI. The DNA of the CDR3 is TGTGCCAGCCTCCGGGACAGGGTGTCAACTAATGAAAAACTGTTTTTT. This translates into CASLRDRVSTNEKLFF.

V gene TRBV6-5 combines with J gene TRBJ2-5, with TRBD1 matching 7 bases. The CDR3 extends over 13 amino acids. CDR1 and CDR2 (germline): MNHEY, SVGAGI. J lost 1 base, V lost 9 bases, and 5 bases had no gene match. The CDR3 nucleotides are TGTGCCAGTAGGGACAGCGCCCAAGAGACCCAGTACTTC. Its protein product is CASRDSAQETQYF.

The genes are TRBV9 and TRBJ2-7, with a possible D match to TRBD1 (5 bases). The germline V gene encodes CDR1 SGDLS and CDR2 YYNGEE. V gave up 3 bases and J gave up 5 bases, with 12 bases separating them. There are 13 residues in the CDR3. CDR3 DNA: TGTGCCAGCAGCGGGGGTGGGGCGGACGAGCAGTACTTC. Its translation: CASSGGGADEQYF.

A word on this clone: The same CDR3 can be traced to other DNA sequences in this sample. The rearrangement links TRBV5-1 to TRBJ1-1, with D possibly TRBD1 on 5 matching bases. The V and J ends lost 4 bases and 2 bases respectively, with 12 bases between them. CDR1 SGHRS and CDR2 YFSETQ come from the germline V gene. The CDR3 runs 14 residues. The CDR3 DNA follows: TGCGCCAGCAGCCCGGACACCACAAACACTGAAGCTTTCTTT. Translation gives CASSPDTTNTEAFF.

The chain recombines TRBV19 with TRBJ2-5, with D tentatively TRBD1 or TRBD2 (5 bases each). V was shortened by 3 bases and J by 5 bases, with 16 bases between the two germline ends. Germline CDR1 is LNHDA and CDR2 is SQIVND (reference sequence). This CDR3 region has 15 residues. The CDR3 sequence is CASSMDLGEMETQYF. The DNA of the CDR3 is TGTGCCAGTAGTATGGATTTGGGGGAGATGGAGACCCAGTACTTC.

The V and J genes are TRBV10-3 and TRBJ1-2, with 8 bases matching TRBD1. V shed 6 bases, J shed 2 bases, and the junction held 2 bases outside the gene matches. Germline assignment: CDR1 ENHRY and CDR2 SYGVKD. This CDR3 spans 13 amino acids. This CDR3 reads CAIRGQANYGYTF. CDR3 nucleotide sequence: TGTGCCATCAGGGGACAGGCAAACTATGGCTACACCTTC.

The chain recombines TRBV7-2 with TRBJ2-5; a possible D gene is TRBD1 (6 bases). Between the trimmed V and J ends, which lost 5 bases and 2 bases, there was a span of 24 bases. CDR3 size: 18 residues. CDR1 is SGHTA and CDR2 is FQGNSA in the germline V gene. CDR3 DNA: TGTGCCAGCAGCCTACTACGAACGGCAGGGGCCTCGCAAGAGACCCAGTACTTC. Translated: CASSLLRTAGASQETQYF.

This clone was observed once. The chain joins TRBV7-8 to TRBJ2-4, with TRBD1 matching over 7 bases. Germline CDR1 is SGHVS and CDR2 is FQNEAQ. This CDR3 region has 14 residues. V trimming: 3 bases; J trimming: 13 bases; junction bases outside the gene matches: 12. CDR3 in amino acids: CASSFLGQEGLQYF. The CDR3 nucleotides are TGTGCCAGCAGCTTCCTTGGACAGGAAGGGCTCCAGTACTTC.

The chain combines TRBV11-2 with TRBJ2-7; D is uncertain. The CDR3 sequence is 13 residues long. Looked up from germline, CDR1 is SGHAT and CDR2 is FQNNGV. V gave up 3 bases and J gave up 4 bases, with 10 bases separating them. The CDR3 nucleotides read TGTGCCAGCAGCTTTGGGCCCACTTACGAGCAGTACTTC. The encoded protein is CASSFGPTYEQYF.

This clone came up once. The chain has TRBV5-1 and TRBJ1-2, with TRBD1 as a possible D gene (5 bases). The CDR3 has 15 residues. V lost 1 base and J lost 6, with 16 bases in between. Germline CDR1 SGHRS, CDR2 YFSETQ. CDR3 bases: TGCGCCAGCAGCTTGATAGAGGCAGGGTCTAATGGCTACACCTTC. The encoded protein is CASSLIEAGSNGYTF.

V gene TRBV15 combines with J gene TRBJ1-6; D gene ambiguous. Germline assignment: CDR1 LNHNV and CDR2 YYDKDF (reference sequence). Deletions cut 1 base from V and 8 bases from J, with 12 bases between. CDR3 size: 15 residues. The CDR3 here is CATSRGEVGYSPLHF. The CDR3 nucleotides are TGTGCCACCAGCAGAGGGGAGGTCGGATATTCACCCCTCCACTTT. Variable domain in full (rest from reference TRBV15 and TRBJ1-6): DAMVIQNPRYQVTQFGKPVTLSCSQTLNHNVMYWYQQKSSQAPKLLFHYYDKDFNNEADTPDNFQSRRPNTSFCFLDIRSPGLGDTAMYLCATSRGEVGYSPLHFGNGTRLTVT.